The source of this TCR beta chain is a study of CD8 T cells in ankylosing spondylitis (dated by TCRdb to 2016 to 2017). General notes on the study: The study set out to find disease-linked TCR variants by profiling T cell receptor beta repertoires in ankylosing spondylitis patients and healthy donors. Samples of peripheral blood were taken, and for ankylosing spondylitis patients, synovial fluid was collected as well. In total, the full study cohort was made up of roughly 100 healthy donors and about two dozen ankylosing spondylitis patients.

TCRdb records Illumina HiSeq 2500 as the sequencer. Quantitative 5'-RACE with molecular barcodes was the method used to prepare the TCR beta libraries. In the source study's methods: A new computational method, built on a probabilistic model of VDJ rearrangement, was used to identify disease-linked TCR variants. TCRdb reprocessed the public reads (quality trimming at Q25 with fastp, clone calling with MiXCR) and kept in-frame beta chains. Rows are combined by CDR3 protein, so each entry shows the most common genes and DNA. For this entry, the V and J calls and clone size follow TCRdb and not the study's own pipeline. This sample comprises about 800,000 distinct CDR3 sequences, about 10% of them detected only once. Approximately 0.5% of the sample goes to the ten largest clones. This clonotype was detected many times. No antigen is known for it. No clone much larger than this one lies a single base away; base qualities are absent.

Paper-wide results and their limitations: Some of the motif variants had been reported before in the synovial fluid and blood of reactive arthritis patients, a finding that suggests common disease-initiation mechanisms. A TCR beta motif of fewer than 10 highly homologous amino acid variants appeared characteristic of blood from ankylosing spondylitis patients. A CD8+ phenotype was shown by the disease-linked clones, which were found at relatively low frequencies in peripheral blood. The disease-linked clones were reported to be significantly enriched in matched synovial fluid samples from ankylosing spondylitis patients.

The germline V gene specifies SQVTM as CDR1 and ANQGSEA as CDR2. The CDR3 runs 14 residues from the cysteine to the phenylalanine. CDR3 DNA is the only sequence kept; it has 42 bases, read in frame from the first base. Deletion took 7 bases off V and 7 bases off J, with a span of 19 bases between the germline ends. Here the chain combines TRBV29-1 and TRBJ2-2; TRBD1 is possibly the D segment (6 matching bases). Input material: blood, either unsorted or a sorted T cell fraction (not recorded which). The receptor's source is a male donor with ankylosing spondylitis. The CDR3 protein: CSATLGALGGELFF. The nucleotide sequence is TGCAGCGCCACCCTGGGGGCTTTGGGCGGGGAGCTGTTTTTT.